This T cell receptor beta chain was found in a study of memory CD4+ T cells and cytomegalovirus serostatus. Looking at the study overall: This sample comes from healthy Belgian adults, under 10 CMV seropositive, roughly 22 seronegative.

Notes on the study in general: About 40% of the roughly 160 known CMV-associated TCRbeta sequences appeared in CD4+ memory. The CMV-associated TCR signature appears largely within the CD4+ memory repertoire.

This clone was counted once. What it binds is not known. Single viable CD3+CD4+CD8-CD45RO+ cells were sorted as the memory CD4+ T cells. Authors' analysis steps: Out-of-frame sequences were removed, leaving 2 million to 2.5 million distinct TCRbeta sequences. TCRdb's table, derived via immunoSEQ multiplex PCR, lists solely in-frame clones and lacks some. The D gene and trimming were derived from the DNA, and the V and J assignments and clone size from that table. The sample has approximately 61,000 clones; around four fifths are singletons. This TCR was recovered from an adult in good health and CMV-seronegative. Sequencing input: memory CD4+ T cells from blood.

The CDR3 here is CASSYPDSAHEQYF. CDR3 bases: TGTGCCAGCAGTTACCCCGATTCGGCTCACGAGCAGTACTTC. The chain recombines TRBV6-5 with TRBJ2-7, with D hard to call. V lost 2 bases, J lost 5 bases, and 13 bases lay in between. Germline V gene data show CDR1 as MNHEY and CDR2 as SVGAGI. This CDR3 is built from 14 residues.